The 9 T cell receptor beta chains given below trace back to one sample, sequenced in a study of T cell repertoires in cytomegalovirus infection. A single record per CDR3 protein comes from TCRdb applying MiXCR to the reads. In the table there are around 330,000 distinct CDR3 sequences, roughly 16% of which are singletons. Material for sequencing was PBMCs. These TCRs come from a human donor in good health (CMV status not recorded). Some clones in this sample may be carry-over from other donors' samples.

This clonotype was picked up many times. The chain uses TRBV7-2 and TRBJ1-1; D not resolved. Trimming took off 2 bases at V and 11 bases at J, with 15 bases between the two ends. Germline CDR1 reads SGHTA; CDR2 reads FQGNSA. The CDR3 consists of 13 residues. The CDR3 here is CASSLSTMGLAFF. CDR3 DNA sequence: TGTGCCAGCAGCTTAAGTACTATGGGCTTGGCTTTCTTT.

Worth noting for this clonotype: Germline and junction disagree at one end, which may indicate a read error. The chain recombines TRBV18 with TRBJ2-7; D may be TRBD1 or TRBD2 (5 bases each). CDR1 and CDR2 (germline): KGHSH, LQKENI. There are 15 residues in the CDR3. The CDR3 protein is CASSAPQGVGYEQYF. CDR3 coding DNA: TGTGCCAGCTCAGCACCCCAGGGAGTCGGCTACGAGCAGTACTTC.

The CDR3 DNA follows: TGTGCCAGCAGCTACGGGCCGACGGGACAGGGGAATGAGCAGTTCTTC. Translating it yields CASSYGPTGQGNEQFF. The chain employs TRBV7-6 and TRBJ2-1; 10 bases line up with TRBD1. Germline V CDR1 and CDR2: SGHVS, FNYEAQ. The CDR3 runs to 16 residues. V was pared by 4 bases and J by 7 bases, with 10 bases of the junction left unmatched.

This chain connects TRBV6-6 to TRBJ1-2; weak D call: TRBD1 (6 bases). Germline V gives CDR1 MNHNY, CDR2 SVGAGI (reference sequence). The CDR3 sequence is 15 residues long. Trimming took off 6 bases at V and 4 bases at J, with 18 bases between the two ends. The CDR3 here is CASRAGEPDSYGYTF. Here the CDR3 DNA reads TGTGCCAGCAGGGCGGGGGAGCCGGACAGCTATGGCTACACCTTC.

This clonotype was counted at least ten times. V usage is TRBV28 and J usage is TRBJ2-1; 10 positions match TRBD2. V was pared by 2 bases and J by 10 bases, with 8 bases of the junction left unmatched. Germline lookup yields CDR1 MDHEN and CDR2 SYDVKM. The CDR3 totals 15 residues. In nucleotides, the CDR3 is TGTGCCAGCAGTTTAGAACCCCTAGCGGGGGACGAGCAGTTCTTC. Protein product: CASSLEPLAGDEQFF.

This clonotype has ten or more counts. V and J are TRBV5-4 and TRBJ2-3; the match to TRBD1 covers 12 bases. CDR1 and CDR2 (germline): SGHNT, YYREEE (reference sequence). Trimming removed 0 bases from V and 6 bases from J; junction bases left unmatched: 2. The CDR3 runs to 15 residues. This chain's CDR3 is CASSLEGQGADTQYF. The CDR3 coding sequence is TGTGCCAGCAGCTTGGAGGGACAGGGGGCGGATACGCAGTATTTT.

The chain couples TRBV6-1 to TRBJ2-3; 9 positions match TRBD1. CDR1 is MNHNS and CDR2 is SASEGT in the germline V gene. J was trimmed by 3 bases and V by 11 bases; bases with no gene match: 6. The CDR3 totals 13 residues. The CDR3 nucleotides read TGTGCCTCCCTCGGACAGGGGACAGATACGCAGTATTTT. Translation gives CASLGQGTDTQYF.

This clonotype was recorded a few times. The chain links TRBV12-3 or TRBV12-4 to TRBJ2-5, with TRBD2 identical over 9 bases. The CDR3 is made up of 13 amino acids. The junction had 5 bases not matched to a gene; V was cut back by 7 bases and J by 5 bases. Written as DNA, the CDR3 is TGTGCCAGCACCGTTCTAGCGGGGGAGACCCAGTACTTC. This sequence encodes CASTVLAGETQYF.

This clonotype has just a few counts. The chain links TRBV4-3 to TRBJ2-5; 14 nucleotides match TRBD2. V was pared by 3 bases and J by 2 bases, with 5 bases of the junction left unmatched. This CDR3 comprises 17 residues. Germline loops: CDR1 LGHNA, CDR2 YSLEER. The CDR3 DNA is TGCGCCAGCAGCCAGGGGACTAGCGGGGGAGCTCAAGAGACCCAGTACTTC. Translating gives CASSQGTSGGAQETQYF.